This section outlines one T cell receptor (beta chain) sequence together with its context. This record belongs to a study of cytomegalovirus exposure and HLA in healthy donors. Study overall: The study placed about 86% of its approximately 380 genotyped donors in the Caucasian-associated ancestry cluster.

The primer mix had 60 Vbeta and 13 Jbeta primers. Libraries were prepared by immunoSEQ multiplex PCR; TCRdb keeps only in-frame clonotypes and omits some of them. Of 85,000 to 100,000 clones listed, about 77% are singletons. The CDR3 runs 13 residues. The germline CDR1 and CDR2 sequences are GTSNPN and SVGIG (reference sequence). V was pared by 5 bases and J by 4 bases, with 7 bases of the junction left unmatched. The V and J genes are TRBV30 and TRBJ1-2; TRBD1 agrees at 7 bases. Sequenced: PBMCs. The TCR comes from a woman between 40 and 50 years old in good health and CMV-seronegative. The CDR3 DNA is TGTGCCTGGGACAGGGTGGTAGGCTATGGCTACACCTTC. It specifies CAWDRVVGYGYTF.